Listed below are T cell receptor beta chains from one sample, sequenced in a study of T-cell memory formation after mild COVID-19. MiXCR, applied by TCRdb to the 5' RACE reads, yields one record per CDR3 protein. The sample has roughly 500,000 distinct CDR3 sequences, just over 20% seen once. Material for sequencing was PBMCs or a T cell subset sorted from them (not recorded which). These receptors were collected from an adult woman who had mild COVID-19 (a few samples of this study predate the infection). Cell type and time point are not known. Each CDR3 is given with its conserved first and last residue. The D gene is left open where the match is weak. The size field is filled for only some rows; it gives once, few, many or a size class.

D gene	V gene	J gene	clone size	CDR3 protein	CDR3 DNA
NA	TRBV7-3	TRBJ2-6	many	CASSSPGSGANVLTF	TGTGCCAGCAGCTCCCCGGGGTCTGGGGCCAACGTCCTGACTTTC
NA	TRBV15	TRBJ2-3	NA	CATSRVATSRSGDTQYF	TGTGCCACCAGCAGAGTAGCCACTTCACGGAGTGGGGATACGCAGTATTTT
NA	TRBV7-9	TRBJ2-1	NA	CASLRETYNEQFF	TGTGCCAGTCTGAGAGAAACCTACAATGAGCAGTTCTTC
NA	TRBV7-9	TRBJ2-2	NA	CATAPQGPGELFF	TGTGCCACCGCCCCCCAGGGTCCCGGGGAGCTGTTTTTT
TRBD1	TRBV12-3/TRBV12-4	TRBJ2-2	NA	CASSFGTGGNTGELFF	TGTGCCAGCAGTTTCGGGACAGGGGGTAACACCGGGGAGCTGTTTTTT
TRBD1	TRBV12-3/TRBV12-4	TRBJ1-5	once	CASSTDREHQPQHF	TGTGCCAGCAGTACCGACAGGGAACATCAGCCCCAGCATTTT
TRBD2	TRBV20-1	TRBJ2-5	few	CSARDGWVSGRSETQYF	TGCAGTGCTAGAGATGGGTGGGTTAGCGGGAGAAGTGAGACCCAGTACTTC
NA	TRBV11-2	TRBJ1-5	NA	CASSQTATKGQPQHF	TGTGCCAGCAGCCAGACAGCCACCAAGGGTCAGCCCCAGCATTTT
TRBD1	TRBV5-1	TRBJ2-2	NA	CASSLVQGAGELFF	TGCGCCAGCAGCTTGGTTCAGGGGGCCGGGGAGCTGTTTTTT
NA	TRBV24-1	TRBJ2-1	few	CATSRGTYNEQFF	TGTGCCACCAGTCGGGGGACCTACAATGAGCAGTTCTTC
NA	TRBV20-1	TRBJ1-2	few	CSARRHGYGYGYTF	TGCAGTGCTAGAAGACACGGATATGGCTATGGCTACACCTTC
NA	TRBV5-6	TRBJ2-7	NA	CASTVTRDIDEQYF	TGTGCCAGCACCGTCACGAGGGATATCGACGAGCAGTACTTC
NA	TRBV7-8	TRBJ1-2	NA	CASSSPAGQANYGYTF	TGTGCCAGCAGCTCCCCCGCCGGGCAGGCTAACTATGGCTACACCTTC
TRBD1	TRBV29-1	TRBJ2-7	NA	CSVGQPNYEQYF	TGCAGCGTGGGACAGCCAAACTACGAGCAGTACTTC
TRBD1	TRBV20-1	TRBJ2-3	few	CSAANTGGSGDTQYF	TGCAGTGCCGCTAACACAGGGGGCTCTGGAGATACGCAGTATTTT
NA	TRBV6-5	TRBJ2-5	few	CASSWAEGETQYF	TGTGCCAGCAGTTGGGCAGAGGGAGAGACCCAGTACTTC
TRBD1	TRBV18	TRBJ1-1	few	CASSPLRDRGGTEAFF	TGTGCCAGCTCACCACTACGGGACAGGGGTGGAACTGAAGCTTTCTTT
NA	TRBV12-3/TRBV12-4	TRBJ2-5	many	CASSLGRQETQYF	TGTGCCAGCAGTTTAGGGCGCCAAGAGACCCAGTACTTC
NA	TRBV7-2	TRBJ2-3	NA	CASSPGTPTDTQYF	TGTGCCAGCAGCCCTGGGACCCCCACAGATACGCAGTATTTT
NA	TRBV4-2	TRBJ2-1	many	CASSQDLRGGYLYNEQFF	TGTGCCAGCAGCCAAGATCTCAGGGGCGGGTACCTCTACAATGAGCAGTTCTTC
TRBD1	TRBV4-1	TRBJ2-7	NA	CASRQAGTGRYEQYF	TGCGCCAGCAGACAAGCGGGGACAGGGAGGTACGAGCAGTACTTC
NA	TRBV9	TRBJ2-3	few	CASGADTQYF	TGTGCCAGCGGCGCAGATACGCAGTATTTT
TRBD1	TRBV7-6	TRBJ2-7	NA	CASSFSDRAPYEQYF	TGTGCCAGCAGCTTCTCGGACAGGGCTCCCTACGAGCAGTACTTC
NA	TRBV9	TRBJ1-2	few	CASSAHITGPIGSGYTF	TGTGCCAGCAGCGCACACATAACGGGGCCCATAGGGTCTGGCTACACCTTC